This T cell receptor (beta chain) originates from a study of T cell responses to AZD1222 COVID-19 vaccine. General study results and limits: It should be noted that donors were predominantly white British and more often female, and clonal diversity was possibly underestimated. Regions left unmutated in variants are reportedly the target of nearly half of spike-specific TCRs. Seropositive AZD1222 recipients at baseline numbered only five or six.

This table comes from immunoSEQ multiplex PCR, and its TCRdb copy is limited to in-frame clones, with some not included. Among over 150,000 clones listed, around 92% were seen once. Comments on this clone: Its specificity is unknown.

Germline CDR1 and CDR2: DFQATT and SNEGSKA (reference sequence). The CDR3 is 15 amino acids. Trimming removed 6 bases from V and 0 bases from J, with 15 bases in between. This sequence originates from an adult in good health. The specimen was peripheral blood, collected on day 0 of MenACWY control vaccination. The V gene is TRBV20-1, the J gene TRBJ2-1; D gene unclear. CDR3 in DNA: TGCAGTGCCAGTCGGCGGAGTGACTCCTACAATGAGCAGTTCTTC. The encoded protein is CSASRRSDSYNEQFF.